The rows below give T cell receptor beta chains drawn from one sample of a study of T cell responses to AZD1222 COVID-19 vaccine. Clones were read by immunoSEQ multiplex PCR, and TCRdb kept only the in-frame ones, dropping some. The sample holds 87,000 or so clones; 85% to 90% are singletons and the top ten take around 4%. The sample was peripheral blood, taken on day 0 of AZD1222 vaccination. The receptors derive from an adult in good health. CDR3s include the opening cysteine and the closing phenylalanine or tryptophan. The D gene is left open where the match is weak. Expanded clones get a size class; other rows say once, few or many, or leave the size out.

V	J	size	D	DNA	CDR3
TRBV11-2	TRBJ1-5	-	-	TGTGCCAGCAGCCTAACTGGGAGCAATCAGCCCCAGCATTTT	CASSLTGSNQPQHF
TRBV11-3	TRBJ1-2	once	-	TGTGCCAGCAGCTTACCCGCAGGGGTGGGCTACACCTTC	CASSLPAGVGYTF
TRBV19	TRBJ1-5	-	-	TGTGCCAGTAGTATCGATAGTAGCAATCAGCCCCAGCATTTT	CASSIDSSNQPQHF
TRBV2	TRBJ2-5	-	-	TGTGCCAGCAGAGATACAGACCAAGAGACCCAGTACTTC	CASRDTDQETQYF
TRBV9	TRBJ2-2	-	-	TGTGCCAGCAGCGTAGGGATACTCCCGAACACCGGGGAGCTGTTTTTT	CASSVGILPNTGELFF
TRBV6-6	TRBJ1-2	-	-	TGTGCCAGCAGTCACGGAGTGGGCTACACCTTC	CASSHGVGYTF
TRBV5-1	TRBJ2-5	once	-	TGCGCCAGCAGCACACAGGACCTCCAAGGGGAGACCCAGTACTTC	CASSTQDLQGETQYF
TRBV27	TRBJ2-5	-	-	TGTGCCAGCAGTTTGGGGGAGACCCAGTACTTC	CASSLGETQYF
TRBV6-5	TRBJ1-6	-	-	TGTGCCAGCGGGGGTGGGAGCTCCTATAATTCACCCCTCCACTTT	CASGGGSSYNSPLHF
TRBV15	TRBJ2-1	-	-	TGTGCCACCAGCAGAGGGGGGGCCGAGCAGTTCTTC	CATSRGGAEQFF
TRBV5-1	TRBJ1-2	-	-	TGCGCCAGCAGCTTTTCCTCGGACTATGGCTACACCTTC	CASSFSSDYGYTF
TRBV2	TRBJ1-1	-	TRBD1	TGTGCCAGCGCGGGACAGATCAAGGATCTCACTGAAGCTTTCTTT	CASAGQIKDLTEAFF
TRBV11-2	TRBJ1-1	-	-	TGTGCCAGCAGCCAGGCAGGCGGGGATCGGAGCACTGAAGCTTTCTTT	CASSQAGGDRSTEAFF
TRBV24-1	TRBJ2-3	-	-	TGTGCCACCAGTGCCGGTAGAAGGGGCACAGATACGCAGTATTTT	CATSAGRRGTDTQYF
TRBV7-3	TRBJ2-3	-	-	TGTGCCAGCAGCTTAGGTGGGACATCCTCAGATACGCAGTATTTT	CASSLGGTSSDTQYF
TRBV7-9	TRBJ2-2	-	TRBD1	TGTGCCAGCAGCCCCTGGACAGGAACCGGGGAGCTGTTTTTT	CASSPWTGTGELFF
TRBV25-1	TRBJ1-5	-	-	TGTGCCAGCAGTGACGATCCGGGGCAGCCCCAGCATTTT	CASSDDPGQPQHF
TRBV18	TRBJ2-1	-	-	TGTGCCAGCTCATCCGAGACTAGGCCGGGGAATGAGCAGTTCTTC	CASSSETRPGNEQFF
TRBV4-3	TRBJ2-5	-	TRBD2	TGCGCCAGCAGCCAAGGCCCTGGACGGGCGGGGGGGGAGACCCAGTACTTC	CASSQGPGRAGGETQYF
TRBV7-8	TRBJ1-3	-	TRBD1	TGTGCCAGCAGTCTACAGGGGCAAGCGAACACCATATATTTT	CASSLQGQANTIYF
TRBV5-8	TRBJ1-1	-	-	TGTGCCAGCAGCTGGGGAGGGAACACTGAAGCTTTCTTT	CASSWGGNTEAFF
TRBV6-5	TRBJ2-5	-	TRBD2	TGTGCCAGCTGGAGCGGGGGCCGGGAGACCCAGTACTTC	CASWSGGRETQYF
TRBV19	TRBJ1-3	-	TRBD1	TGTGCCAGTAGTGGGACAGGGAAGGTCGCTGGAAACACCATATATTTT	CASSGTGKVAGNTIYF
TRBV12-3/TRBV12-4	TRBJ2-7	once	-	TGTGCCAGCAGTGGCCTTTCCGTGGGCGAGCAGTACTTC	CASSGLSVGEQYF
TRBV24-1	TRBJ2-1	-	-	TGTGCCACCAGTGATAGTCGACGGAGCCCCCCCTACAATGAGCAGTTCTTC	CATSDSRRSPPYNEQFF
TRBV29-1	TRBJ2-3	-	-	TGCAGCGCCCTGGGACTGGCAACAAAAGCCGATACGCAGTATTTT	CSALGLATKADTQYF
TRBV28	TRBJ1-1	-	-	TGTGCCAGCAGTTTGTGGTTAGGAGGGACTGAAGCTTTCTTT	CASSLWLGGTEAFF
TRBV5-1	TRBJ2-3	-	TRBD2	TGCGCCAGCAGCTTGGCTAGACTAGCGGGGGGACCAGATACGCAGTATTTT	CASSLARLAGGPDTQYF
TRBV6-6	TRBJ2-6	-	-	TGTGCCAGCAGTCTTCATACAGGCCTTCTTGAGGCCAACGTCCTGACTTTC	CASSLHTGLLEANVLTF
TRBV7-6	TRBJ1-2	-	TRBD1	TGTGCCAGCAGCCCCGGGACAGGGGGGAACTATGGCTACACCTTC	CASSPGTGGNYGYTF